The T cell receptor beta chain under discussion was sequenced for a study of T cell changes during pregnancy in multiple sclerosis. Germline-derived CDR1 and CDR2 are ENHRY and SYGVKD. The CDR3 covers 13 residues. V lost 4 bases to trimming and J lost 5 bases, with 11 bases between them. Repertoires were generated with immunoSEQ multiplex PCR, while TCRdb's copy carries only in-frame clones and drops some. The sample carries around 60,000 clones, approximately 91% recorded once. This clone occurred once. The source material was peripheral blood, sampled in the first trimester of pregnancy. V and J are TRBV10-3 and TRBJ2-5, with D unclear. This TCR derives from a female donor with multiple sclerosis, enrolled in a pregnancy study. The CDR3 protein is CAISGGQWETQYF. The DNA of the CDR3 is TGTGCCATCAGTGGTGGGCAGTGGGAGACCCAGTACTTC.